This TCR beta chain was observed in a study of somatic mutations in cytotoxic T cells in rheumatoid arthritis. Study details: Certain V beta antibody-stained T-cell populations, V beta1+ cells sequenced for TCRB among them, were flow-sorted to nearly 100% purity.

The CD4+ and CD8+ fractions came from positive magnetic bead selection and were purity-checked by flow cytometry. The CDR3 loop spans 12 amino acids. Trimming removed 5 bases at V and 0 bases at J, with 6 bases between. Per the germline V gene, CDR1 is SQVTM and CDR2 is ANQGSEA. Remarks on this clone: Its antigen is still unknown.

The method was immunoSEQ multiplex PCR; TCRdb's version includes in-frame clones alone and lacks a portion of them. The table lists about 9,600 clones, 85% of them singletons. The study's findings and limits: The study found no significant difference in CD8+ T-cell clonality between rheumatoid arthritis patients and age-matched healthy controls.

The TCR originated in an adult with rheumatoid arthritis. The chain recombines TRBV29-1 with TRBJ2-3; D is unresolved. Material: CD8+ T cells sorted from blood. Here the CDR3 reads CSVTVSTDTQYF. The CDR3 DNA reads TGCAGCGTTACGGTTAGCACAGATACGCAGTATTTT.